This TCR beta chain was captured in a study of T cell repertoires in cytomegalovirus infection. Study-wide findings and caveats: The ex vivo response was dominated by HLA-C-restricted CMV-specific TCR beta clonotypes.

Trimming cost V 0 bases and J 4 bases, with 13 bases left between them. This CDR3 spans 15 amino acids. Germline V gives CDR1 KGHSH, CDR2 LQKENI. This clonotype was seen only a few times. The antigen remains unidentified. TCRdb itself ran the reads through MiXCR, one entry per CDR3 protein. Of roughly 310,000 distinct CDR3 sequences listed, roughly 15% are singletons. The genes are TRBV18 and TRBJ2-7; D remains ambiguous. The sample consisted of PBMCs. This receptor was obtained from a human donor in good health (CMV status not recorded). Some clones in this sample may be carry-over from other donors' samples. The CDR3 is CASSPPVRVMYEQYF. Here the CDR3 DNA reads TGTGCCAGCTCACCACCGGTCCGGGTGATGTACGAGCAGTACTTC.